These 21 T cell receptor beta chains were sequenced from one sample in a study of T-cell reconstitution after alpha-beta-depleted transplantation in children. Unique molecular identifiers tagged the TCRbeta library. One entry per CDR3 protein results from TCRdb running MiXCR on the PCR reads. The sample consists of under 300,000 distinct CDR3 sequences, approximately 9.7% of them appearing once. Sequenced here: PBMCs from the stem cell graft donor, sampled from the stem cell graft. These receptors were obtained from a human donor who donated a stem cell graft to a child with SCID.

In this sample, this clonotype turned up many times. The chain combines TRBV6-1 with TRBJ1-1; D unresolved. Trimming shortened V by 2 bases and J by 5 bases, and 12 bases separated the two germline ends. Germline CDR1 reads MNHNS; CDR2 reads SASEGT. CDR3 size: 14 residues. CDR3 DNA sequence: TGTGCCAGCAGTGAATCCGGTCCTGGGACTGAAGCTTTCTTT. Translated, it gives CASSESGPGTEAFF.

This clonotype has at least ten counts. The chain uses TRBV7-9 and TRBJ1-2; no clear D gene. Germline V gene lookup returns CDR1 SEHNR and CDR2 FQNEAQ (reference sequence). The CDR3 length is 15 residues. V was cut by 2 bases and J by 0 bases, with 10 bases left in between. Written as DNA, the CDR3 is TGTGCCAGCAGCTTAAATACAGTTACTAACTATGGCTACACCTTC. This sequence encodes CASSLNTVTNYGYTF.

This clonotype was seen at least ten times. The chain is built from TRBV2 and TRBJ1-6, with TRBD1 matching over 7 bases. This CDR3 comprises 13 residues. From germline, CDR1 is SNHLY and CDR2 FYNNEI. J gave up 7 bases and V 10 bases, and 7 bases lay outside the gene matches. DNA for the CDR3: TGTGCCAAAGCGGGACAGCGAAATTCACCCCTCCACTTT. Protein sequence: CAKAGQRNSPLHF.

This clonotype was found many times. The rearrangement uses TRBV2 and TRBJ1-6; a possible D gene is TRBD1 (5 bases). The CDR3 is 20 residues long. Germline V CDR1 and CDR2: SNHLY, FYNNEI. With 6 bases removed from V and 7 bases from J, the gap between germline ends came to 31 bases. CDR3 protein: CASRVLISKRGRSGNSPLHF. CDR3 coding DNA: TGTGCCAGCAGGGTTCTTATCTCCAAAAGGGGACGGAGCGGGAATTCACCCCTCCACTTT.

This chain links TRBV7-9 with TRBJ1-1; D possibly corresponds to TRBD1 (6 bases). The germline CDR1 and CDR2 sequences are SEHNR and FQNEAQ (reference sequence). The V gene lost 6 bases and the J gene lost 2 bases, with 10 bases spanning the gap. The CDR3 is 13 amino acids. The CDR3 loop reads CASRLTGNTEAFF. The CDR3 region has the DNA TGTGCCAGCAGACTGACAGGCAACACTGAAGCTTTCTTT.

At least ten counts were recorded for this clonotype. The V and J genes are TRBV20-1 and TRBJ2-3; D is ambiguous. CDR1 is DFQATT and CDR2 is SNEGSKA in the germline V gene (reference sequence). The CDR3 length is 14 residues. V was trimmed by 6 bases and J by 4 bases, leaving 17 bases between them. CDR3 sequence (DNA): TGCAGTGCCCGCGGTGGTGAGAGAGCAGATACGCAGTATTTT. This sequence encodes CSARGGERADTQYF.

This clonotype came up many times. The gene calls are TRBV5-1 and TRBJ1-5; D is perhaps TRBD1 (5 bases). This CDR3 region has 15 residues. Germline CDR1 is SGHRS and CDR2 is YFSETQ. The ends were cut back, 4 bases at V and 2 bases at J, with 13 bases in the middle. CDR3 coding DNA: TGCGCCAGCAGCCCCAGGGAGGGCCGCAATCAGCCCCAGCATTTT. This codes for CASSPREGRNQPQHF.

This clonotype was counted many times. This chain connects TRBV9 to TRBJ2-3, with TRBD2 matching 8 bases. The length of the CDR3 is 17 residues. Per the germline V gene, CDR1 is SGDLS and CDR2 is YYNGEE. The trim removed 3 bases at V and 2 bases at J, leaving 11 bases unmatched. CDR3 bases: TGTGCCAGCAGCGAAAACATAGCGGGAAGCTTCACAGATACGCAGTATTTT. It encodes CASSENIAGSFTDTQYF.

This clonotype showed up many times. The V call is TRBV12-3 or TRBV12-4, the J call TRBJ1-1; tentatively, D is TRBD1 (5 bases). With 1 base removed from V and 1 base from J, the gap between germline ends came to 7 bases. The CDR3 length is 14 residues. For the CDR3, the DNA is TGTGCCAGCAGTTTAGGACAGACGAACACTGAAGCTTTCTTT. Its translation is CASSLGQTNTEAFF.

This clonotype appeared many times. V usage is TRBV24-1 and J usage is TRBJ1-1; D not certain. CDR1 and CDR2 from the germline V gene are KGHDR and SFDVKD. The CDR3 loop spans 14 amino acids. The V end lost 4 bases, the J end lost 1 base, and 9 bases lay between the germline ends. The CDR3 DNA is TGTGCCACCAGTGAGGCCGGAGAGAACACTGAAGCTTTCTTT. Its protein is CATSEAGENTEAFF.

This clonotype showed up many times. Compared with germline, one end of the junction differs, possibly owing to a read error. The chain uses TRBV20-1 and TRBJ1-1; unclear D gene. CDR1 is DFQATT, CDR2 SNEGSKA, per germline (reference sequence). CDR3 length: 11 amino acids. Here the CDR3 DNA reads TGTTCTCGGACTGCGAACACTGAAGCTTTCTTT. Its protein is CSRTANTEAFF.

This clonotype has a count of ten or more. The J gene is TRBJ2-3, the V gene TRBV5-1; D unresolved. The V gene's germline CDR1 is SGHRS and CDR2 YFSETQ. Trimming cost V 0 bases and J 3 bases, with 11 bases left between them. The CDR3 runs to 15 residues. This CDR3 reads CASSLDPGRTDTQYF. DNA for the CDR3: TGCGCCAGCAGCTTGGATCCAGGACGTACAGATACGCAGTATTTT.

This clonotype was picked up many times. The rearrangement links TRBV6-5 to TRBJ2-5; D is possibly TRBD1 (5 bases). Germline-derived CDR1 and CDR2 are MNHEY and SVGAGI. V shed 2 bases and J shed 5 bases, with 18 bases lying between them. CDR3 length: 16 residues. CDR3 amino acids: CASSYSRQGPGETQYF. The DNA of the CDR3 is TGTGCCAGCAGTTACAGTCGCCAAGGGCCAGGGGAGACCCAGTACTTC.

This clonotype was seen many times. The V call is TRBV20-1, the J call TRBJ2-1, with D possibly being TRBD2 (5 bases). This CDR3 has 12 amino acids. Trimming took off 0 bases at V and 9 bases at J, with 9 bases between the two ends. Per germline, CDR1 DFQATT and CDR2 SNEGSKA (reference sequence). CDR3 nucleotides: TGCAGTGCTAGAGAGAGGGAGCGTGAGCAGTTCTTC. Residues: CSAREREREQFF.

This clonotype was observed at least ten times. The V and J genes are TRBV7-9 and TRBJ2-3, with D perhaps being TRBD1 or TRBD2 (5 bases each). The V end was cut by 5 bases, the J end by 0 bases, with 18 bases between. Germline loops: CDR1 SEHNR, CDR2 FQNEAQ (reference sequence). The CDR3 spans 17 residues. The CDR3 reads CASSLFGAPTSTDTQYF. CDR3 in DNA: TGTGCCAGCAGCCTATTCGGGGCCCCCACGAGCACAGATACGCAGTATTTT.

At least ten counts were recorded for this clonotype. This chain uses TRBV3-1 with TRBJ2-7; no definite D call. The length of the CDR3 is 12 residues. V was shortened by 0 bases and J by 3 bases, with 3 bases between the two germline ends. Germline CDR1 and CDR2: LGHDT and YNNKEL (reference sequence). In DNA, the CDR3 is TGTGCCAGCAGCCAAGAGGGCTACGAGCAGTACTTC. Its protein is CASSQEGYEQYF.

The table lists this clonotype with a few counts. The J gene is TRBJ1-1, the V gene TRBV7-6; 8 positions match TRBD1. Germline CDR1 is SGHVS and CDR2 is FNYEAQ. With 3 bases clipped from V and 0 bases from J, the junction kept 9 bases outside the gene matches. The CDR3 has 17 residues. This CDR3 is CASSFASQGEMNTEAFF. CDR3 in DNA: TGTGCCAGCAGCTTTGCTTCACAGGGGGAGATGAACACTGAAGCTTTCTTT.

This clonotype appeared many times. The chain combines TRBV7-8 with TRBJ1-6, with 8 positions matching TRBD1. Germline CDR1 and CDR2: SGHVS and FQNEAQ. This CDR3 has 15 amino acids. Losses at the gene ends were 4 bases for V and 7 bases for J; bases not matched to a gene: 6. DNA of the CDR3: TGTGCCAGCAGCTGGCGCAGGGGGCAGAATTCACCCCTCCACTTT. Translating gives CASSWRRGQNSPLHF. The whole variable domain, remainder taken from reference TRBV7-8 and TRBJ1-6, is GAGVSQSPRYKVAKRGQDVALRCDPISGHVSLFWYQQALGQGPEFLTYFQNEAQLDKSGLPSDRFFAERPEGSVSTLKIQRTQQEDSAVYLCASSWRRGQNSPLHFGNGTRLTVT.

This clonotype was counted many times. This chain connects TRBV5-1 to TRBJ2-3, with 14 bases lining up with TRBD2. Germline V lookup: CDR1 SGHRS, CDR2 YFSETQ. J was trimmed by 1 base and V by 4 bases; bases with no gene match: 5. The CDR3 covers 17 residues. DNA of the CDR3: TGCGCCAGCAGCGGACTAGCGGGGGGATCCGGCACAGATACGCAGTATTTT. Amino acid sequence: CASSGLAGGSGTDTQYF.

This clonotype appeared many times. The chain carries TRBV7-2 and TRBJ2-5, with D perhaps TRBD1 or TRBD2 (5 bases each). V was pared by 5 bases and J by 4 bases, with 11 bases between. The CDR3 extends over 13 amino acids. Germline V gene sequence: CDR1 SGHTA, CDR2 FQGNSA. The CDR3 region is CASSVNGGETQYF. The CDR3 nucleotides are TGTGCCAGCAGCGTAAATGGGGGAGAGACCCAGTACTTC.

This clonotype was picked up many times. The rearrangement links TRBV5-5 to TRBJ2-5; TRBD1 matches at 9 bases. Trimming removed 8 bases from V and 4 bases from J; junction bases left unmatched: 9. The CDR3 spans 14 residues. From germline, CDR1 is SGHKS and CDR2 YYEKEE (reference sequence). The CDR3, as DNA: TGTGCCAGTTCTAAAGGACAGGGGCGAGAGACCCAGTACTTC. Translated: CASSKGQGRETQYF. The full variable domain, with the rest looked up from reference TRBV5-5 and TRBJ2-5, is DAGVTQSPTHLIKTRGQQVTLRCSPISGHKSVSWYQQVLGQGPQFIFQYYEKEERGRGNFPDRFSARQFPNYSSELNVNALLLGDSALYLCASSKGQGRETQYFGPGTRLLVL.